The sequence of this T cell receptor (beta chain) was determined in a study of identical twins. Findings of the study overall: Low generation probability was overrepresented in out-of-frame alpha sequences shared by twins. Insertions were reduced in abundant cord blood beta clonotypes but not in memory repertoires. Models came in too low on out-of-frame TCR alpha sharing in monozygotic twins. Zero-insertion analyses were open to partial confounding by invariant MAIT and iNKT cells.

The germline V gene has CDR1 SNHLY and CDR2 FYNNEI. This CDR3 is 12 amino acids long. V lost 4 bases and J lost 4, with 7 bases in between. This clonotype was recorded at least ten times. Its antigen is unknown. TCRdb re-called the 5' RACE reads with MiXCR, one entry per CDR3 protein. Here the sample spans approximately 700,000 distinct CDR3 sequences, around 5.7% being singletons. This sequence was found in a man in his late teens or twenties in good health. The specimen sequenced was naive T cells sorted from blood. J is TRBJ1-1 and V is TRBV2; D perhaps matches TRBD1 (5 bases). The CDR3 coding sequence is TGTGCCAGCAGTGGGGGCTTCACTGAAGCTTTCTTT. This encodes CASSGGFTEAFF. Complete variable domain (other parts from reference TRBV2 and TRBJ1-1): EPEVTQTPSHQVTQMGQEVILRCVPISNHLYFYWYRQILGQKVEFLVSFYNNEISEKSEIFDDQFSVERPDGSNFTLKIRSTKLEDSAMYFCASSGGFTEAFFGQGTRLTVV.